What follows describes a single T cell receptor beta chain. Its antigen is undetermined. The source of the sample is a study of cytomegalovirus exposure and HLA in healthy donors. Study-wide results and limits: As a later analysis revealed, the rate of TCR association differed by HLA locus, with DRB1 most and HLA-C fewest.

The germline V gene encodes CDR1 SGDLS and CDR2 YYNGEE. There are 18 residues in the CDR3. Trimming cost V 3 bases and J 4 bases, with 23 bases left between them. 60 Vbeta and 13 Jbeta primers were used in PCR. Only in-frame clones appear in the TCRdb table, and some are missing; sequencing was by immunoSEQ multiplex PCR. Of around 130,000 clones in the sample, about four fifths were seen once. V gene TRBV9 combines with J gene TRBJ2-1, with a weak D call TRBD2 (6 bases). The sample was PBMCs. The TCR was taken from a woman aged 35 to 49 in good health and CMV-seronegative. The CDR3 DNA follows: TGTGCCAGCAGCGCGGAATACTTCGGTAGCGGATCTTACAATGAGCAGTTCTTC. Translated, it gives CASSAEYFGSGSYNEQFF.